Described below is a single TCR beta chain sequence and its context. The antigen is undetermined. Using its own MiXCR run on the 5' RACE reads, TCRdb lists one record per CDR3 protein. The table lists some 130,000 distinct CDR3 sequences, roughly an eighth of them singletons. The data were taken from a study of CD8 T cells in ankylosing spondylitis. The CDR3 runs 16 residues. Trimming took off 5 bases at V and 4 bases at J, with 18 bases between the two ends. Broader study findings: A TCR beta motif made of fewer than 10 highly homologous variants seemed typical of ankylosing spondylitis blood.

The chain joins TRBV12-3 or TRBV12-4 to TRBJ2-1; D assignment may be TRBD1 or TRBD2 (5 bases each). This TCR was recovered from a female donor with ankylosing spondylitis or in good health (not recorded which). Sequencing input: blood, either unsorted or a sorted T cell fraction (not recorded which). Here the CDR3 reads CASSRTQGGGYNEQFF. As DNA, the CDR3 is TGTGCCAGCAGTAGGACCCAGGGTGGCGGGTACAATGAGCAGTTCTTC.